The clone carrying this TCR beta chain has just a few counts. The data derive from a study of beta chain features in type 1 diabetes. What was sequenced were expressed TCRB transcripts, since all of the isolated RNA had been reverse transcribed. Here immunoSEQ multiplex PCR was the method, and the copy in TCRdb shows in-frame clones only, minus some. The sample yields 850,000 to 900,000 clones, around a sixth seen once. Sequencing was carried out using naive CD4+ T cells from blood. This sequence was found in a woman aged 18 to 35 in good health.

In DNA, the CDR3 is TGTGCCAGCTCCCTGCAGGGGGAGAGGCAGTACTTC. Its translation is CASSLQGERQYF. This chain uses TRBV25-1 with TRBJ2-7, with 7 bases fitting TRBD1. V lost 8 bases to trimming and J lost 9 bases; unmatched junction nucleotides: 10. CDR1 MGHDK and CDR2 SYGVNS come from the germline V gene. The length of the CDR3 is 12 residues.